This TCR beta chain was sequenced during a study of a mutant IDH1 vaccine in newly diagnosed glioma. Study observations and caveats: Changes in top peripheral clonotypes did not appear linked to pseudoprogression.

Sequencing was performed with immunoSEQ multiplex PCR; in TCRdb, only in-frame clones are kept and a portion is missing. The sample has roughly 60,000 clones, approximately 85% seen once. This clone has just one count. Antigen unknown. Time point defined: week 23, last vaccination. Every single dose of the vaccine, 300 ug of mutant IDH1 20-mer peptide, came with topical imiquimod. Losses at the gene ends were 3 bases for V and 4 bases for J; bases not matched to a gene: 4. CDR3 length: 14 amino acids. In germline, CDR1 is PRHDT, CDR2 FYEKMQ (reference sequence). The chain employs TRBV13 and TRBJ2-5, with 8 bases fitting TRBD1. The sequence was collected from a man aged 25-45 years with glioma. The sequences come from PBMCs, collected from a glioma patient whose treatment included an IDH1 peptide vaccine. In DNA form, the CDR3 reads TGTGCCAGCAGCTTCTCCGGGACAGGAGAGACCCAGTACTTC. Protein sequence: CASSFSGTGETQYF.